A selection of T cell receptor beta chains follows, all from one sample in a study of shared clonotypes between healthy human individuals. TCRdb's table, derived via immunoSEQ multiplex PCR, lists solely in-frame clones and lacks some. The table shows approximately 400,000 clones, with about 96% occurring only once. The sequencing sample was made of memory CD8+ T cells sorted from blood. These receptors were obtained from a man younger than 40 in good health. Each CDR3 is given with its conserved first and last residue. Each record gives: V gene, J gene, clone size, D gene, CDR3 protein, CDR3 DNA. D genes are given only for firm matches. The size field is filled for only some rows; it gives once, few, many or a size class.

TRBV4-1	TRBJ1-1	.	.	CASSQELPVRGGFRNTEAFF	TGCGCCAGCAGCCAAGAACTTCCCGTCCGGGGTGGGTTTAGGAACACTGAAGCCTTCTTT
TRBV19	TRBJ1-5	.	TRBD1	CASSSGQGYQPQHF	TGTGCCAGTAGTAGCGGACAGGGCTATCAGCCCCAGCATTTT
TRBV19	TRBJ1-5	.	TRBD1	CASKAGQGAQPQHF	TGTGCCAGTAAAGCGGGACAGGGGGCTCAGCCCCAGCATTTT
TRBV5-1	TRBJ2-5	.	TRBD2	CASSSLAFQETQYF	TGCGCCAGCAGCTCACTAGCGTTCCAAGAGACCCAGTACTTC
TRBV4-1	TRBJ2-1	.	TRBD2	CASSQRFQLAGGPWNEQFF	TGCGCCAGCAGCCAACGGTTTCAACTAGCGGGAGGGCCATGGAATGAGCAGTTCTTC
TRBV28	TRBJ2-7	once	TRBD2	CASSRTSGRQYF	TGTGCCAGCAGCAGGACTAGCGGGAGACAGTACTTC
TRBV27	TRBJ2-1	.	TRBD2	CASSLRATSGSYNEQFF	TGTGCCAGCAGTTTAAGGGCTACTAGCGGGAGCTACAATGAGCAGTTCTTC
TRBV5-8	TRBJ1-4	.	.	CASSSGRGVTNEKLFF	TGTGCCAGCAGCTCGGGCCGGGGTGTCACTAATGAAAAACTGTTTTTT
TRBV28	TRBJ2-7	once	.	CAIKGAGLRDEQYF	TGTGCCATCAAAGGGGCGGGACTTAGAGACGAGCAGTACTTC
TRBV7-3	TRBJ2-7	.	TRBD2	CASSPAGSYEQYF	TGTGCCAGCAGCCCAGCGGGGAGCTACGAGCAGTACTTC
TRBV19	TRBJ2-2	.	.	CASSMRRVDTGELFF	TGTGCCAGTAGTATGAGGAGGGTCGACACCGGGGAGCTGTTTTTT
TRBV2	TRBJ1-2	once	TRBD1	CASRSDREEGYTF	TGTGCCAGCAGGTCCGACAGGGAGGAGGGCTACACCTTC
TRBV4-1	TRBJ1-4	.	TRBD1	CASSQTGTGSEKLFF	TGCGCCAGCAGCCAAACCGGGACAGGGTCTGAAAAACTGTTTTTT
TRBV4-1	TRBJ2-5	.	.	CASSQPGQETQYF	TGCGCCAGCAGCCAGCCGGGGCAAGAGACCCAGTACTTC
TRBV11-1	TRBJ2-3	.	TRBD2	CASSRPGLGPDTQYF	TGTGCCAGCAGCCGGCCGGGACTAGGCCCCGATACGCAGTATTTT
TRBV12-5	TRBJ1-1	.	TRBD1	CASGLVFPGTGGSTEAFF	TGTGCTAGTGGTTTGGTATTTCCGGGGACAGGGGGAAGTACTGAAGCTTTCTTT
TRBV9	TRBJ2-1	.	.	CASSVASGVYNEQFF	TGTGCCAGCAGCGTAGCTAGTGGGGTTTACAATGAGCAGTTCTTC
TRBV7-9	TRBJ2-2	.	.	CASRDDRNTGELFF	TGTGCCAGCAGAGATGACAGGAACACCGGGGAGCTGTTTTTT
TRBV13	TRBJ2-3	.	.	CASSLRGVHTQYF	TGTGCCAGCAGCTTAAGGGGAGTCCATACGCAGTATTTT
TRBV30	TRBJ2-5	.	.	CAWSVLGLGETQYF	TGTGCCTGGAGTGTACTAGGGCTCGGGGAGACCCAGTACTTC
TRBV29-1	TRBJ1-2	once	.	CSVMKRGGYTF	TGCAGCGTGATGAAACGAGGGGGCTACACCTTC
TRBV7-9	TRBJ1-3	.	TRBD1	CASTLGQGRSGNTIYF	TGTGCCAGCACCTTAGGACAGGGCCGCTCTGGAAACACCATATATTTT
TRBV5-1	TRBJ2-2	.	TRBD2	CASSQGLAGEAGELFF	TGCGCCAGCAGCCAGGGACTAGCGGGAGAGGCCGGGGAGCTGTTTTTT
TRBV19	TRBJ2-1	.	TRBD2	CASSIGLAVFNEQFF	TGTGCCAGTAGTATAGGACTAGCCGTTTTCAATGAGCAGTTCTTC